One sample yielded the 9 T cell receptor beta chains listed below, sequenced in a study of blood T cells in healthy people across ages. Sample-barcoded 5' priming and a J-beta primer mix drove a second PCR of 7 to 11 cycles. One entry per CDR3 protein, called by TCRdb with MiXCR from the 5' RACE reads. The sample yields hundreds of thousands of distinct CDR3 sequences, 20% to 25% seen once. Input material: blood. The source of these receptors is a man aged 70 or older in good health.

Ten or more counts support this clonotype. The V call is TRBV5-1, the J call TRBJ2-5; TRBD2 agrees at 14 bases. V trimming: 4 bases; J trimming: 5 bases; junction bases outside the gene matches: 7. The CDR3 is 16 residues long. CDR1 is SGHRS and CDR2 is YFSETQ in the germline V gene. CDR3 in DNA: TGCGCCAGCAGCAAGCGACTAGCGGGAGGGCTTGAGACCCAGTACTTC. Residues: CASSKRLAGGLETQYF.

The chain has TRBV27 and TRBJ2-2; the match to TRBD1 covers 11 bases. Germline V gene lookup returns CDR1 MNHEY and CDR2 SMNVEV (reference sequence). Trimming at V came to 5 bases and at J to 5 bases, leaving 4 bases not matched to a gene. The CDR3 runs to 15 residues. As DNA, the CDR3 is TGTGCCAGCAGTGCCGGGACAGGGGGTACCGGGGAGCTGTTTTTT. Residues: CASSAGTGGTGELFF.

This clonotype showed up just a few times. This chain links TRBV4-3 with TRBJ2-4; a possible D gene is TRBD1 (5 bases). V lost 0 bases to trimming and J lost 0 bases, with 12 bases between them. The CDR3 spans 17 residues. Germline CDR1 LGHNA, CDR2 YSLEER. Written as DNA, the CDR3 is TGCGCCAGCAGCCAAGATAGATCAGGGATAGCCAAAAACATTCAGTACTTC. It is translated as CASSQDRSGIAKNIQYF.

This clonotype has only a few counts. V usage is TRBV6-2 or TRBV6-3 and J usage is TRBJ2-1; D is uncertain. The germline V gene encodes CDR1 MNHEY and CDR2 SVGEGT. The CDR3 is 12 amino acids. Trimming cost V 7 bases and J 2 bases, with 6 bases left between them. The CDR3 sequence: CASKSTYNEQFF. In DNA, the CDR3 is TGTGCCAGCAAGTCGACCTACAATGAGCAGTTCTTC.

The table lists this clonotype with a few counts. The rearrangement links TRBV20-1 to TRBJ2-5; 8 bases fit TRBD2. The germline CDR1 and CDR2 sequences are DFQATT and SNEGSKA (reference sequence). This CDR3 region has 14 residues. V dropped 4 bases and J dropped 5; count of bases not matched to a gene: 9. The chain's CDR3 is CSATPGGNVETQYF. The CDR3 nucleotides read TGCAGTGCTACCCCGGGGGGGAACGTTGAGACCCAGTACTTC.

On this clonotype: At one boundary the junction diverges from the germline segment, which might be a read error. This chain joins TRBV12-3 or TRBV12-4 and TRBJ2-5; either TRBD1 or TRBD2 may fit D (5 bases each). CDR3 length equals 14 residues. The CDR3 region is CASSIPGPHNEQLF. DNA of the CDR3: TGTGCCAGCAGCATACCGGGACCCCACAATGAGCAGCTCTTC.

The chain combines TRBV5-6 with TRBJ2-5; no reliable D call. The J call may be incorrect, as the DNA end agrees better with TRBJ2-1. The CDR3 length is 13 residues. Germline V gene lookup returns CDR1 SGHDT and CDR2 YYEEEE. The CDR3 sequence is CASSLTLYNEQFF. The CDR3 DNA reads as TGTGCCAGCAGCTTGACCCTATACAATGAGCAGTTCTTC.

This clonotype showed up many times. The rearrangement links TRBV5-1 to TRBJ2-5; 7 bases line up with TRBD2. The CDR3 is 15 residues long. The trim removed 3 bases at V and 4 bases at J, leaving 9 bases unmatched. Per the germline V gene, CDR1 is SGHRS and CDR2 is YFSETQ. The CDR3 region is CASSSGSGGGETQYF. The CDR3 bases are TGCGCCAGCAGCTCCGGATCAGGCGGGGGAGAGACCCAGTACTTC.

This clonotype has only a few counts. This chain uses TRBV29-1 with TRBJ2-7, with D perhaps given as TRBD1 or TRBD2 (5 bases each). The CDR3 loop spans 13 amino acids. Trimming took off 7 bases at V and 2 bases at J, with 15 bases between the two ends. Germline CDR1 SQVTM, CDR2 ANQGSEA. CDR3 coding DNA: TGCAGCGCACGGGACGCCGAGACCTACGAGCAGTACTTC. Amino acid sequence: CSARDAETYEQYF.